Sequencing of this TCR beta chain was carried out in a study of T-cell reconstitution after alpha-beta-depleted transplantation in children (dated by TCRdb to 2016 to 2017). Regarding the study in general: Using TCR repertoire profiling, the study quantitatively followed how T-cell immune reconstitution unfolded in children after TCRalphabeta/CD19-depleted allogeneic hematopoietic cell transplantation.

Reading the germline V gene (reference sequence) gives CDR1 PRHDT and CDR2 FYEKMQ. Inclusive of the bounding cysteine and phenylalanine, the CDR3 is 14 residues long. This entry keeps only the CDR3 DNA: 42 bases, framed from base 1. Between the V and J ends, shortened by 4 bases and 6 bases respectively, the junction contains 12 bases. Libraries were constructed by PCR. TCRdb lists the instrument as Illumina HiSeq 2500. TCR library preparation used molecular barcoding, with unique molecular identifiers applied to normalize quantification of the TCRbeta repertoire. TCRdb applied fastp at Q25 and MiXCR to the public reads, then kept only in-frame beta chains. Rows are unified per CDR3 protein, each entry keeping the most common DNA and genes. The sample contains more than 450,000 distinct CDR3 sequences, 15% to 20% of them found a single time. Of the sample, more than 2.5% falls within the top ten clones.

This clonotype was counted a few times. Its target antigen remains unknown. Qualities for individual bases were not recorded, and no much larger clone is one base off. The sequence was collected from a human donor who donated a stem cell graft to a child with acute lymphoblastic leukemia. Source: PBMCs from the stem cell graft donor, taken from the stem cell graft. The sequence is built from TRBV13 and TRBJ2-2; no confident D gene assignment can be made. The DNA reads TGTGCCAGCAGCTATCTCGGAGTGGCCGGGGAGCTGTTTTTT. It translates as CASSYLGVAGELFF. The full variable domain, with segments outside the CDR3 supplied by the reference TRBV13 and TRBJ2-2 proteins, appears as AAGVIQSPRHLIKEKRETATLKCYPIPRHDTVYWYQQGPGQDPQFLISFYEKMQSDKGSIPDRFSAQQFSDYHSELNMSSLELGDSALYFCASSYLGVAGELFFGEGSRLTVL.